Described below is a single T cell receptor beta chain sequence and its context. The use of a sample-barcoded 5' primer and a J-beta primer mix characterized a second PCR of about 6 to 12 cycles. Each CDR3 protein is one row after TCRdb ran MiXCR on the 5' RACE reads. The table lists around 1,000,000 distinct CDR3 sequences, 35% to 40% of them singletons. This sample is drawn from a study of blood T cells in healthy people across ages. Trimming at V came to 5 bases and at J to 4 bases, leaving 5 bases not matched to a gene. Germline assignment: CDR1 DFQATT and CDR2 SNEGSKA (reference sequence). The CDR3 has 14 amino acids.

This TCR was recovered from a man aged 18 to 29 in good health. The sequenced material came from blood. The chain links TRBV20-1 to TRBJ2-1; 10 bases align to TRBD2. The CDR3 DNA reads TGCAGTGCTCCTAGCGGGGGAGTTTACAATGAGCAGTTCTTC. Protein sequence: CSAPSGGVYNEQFF.